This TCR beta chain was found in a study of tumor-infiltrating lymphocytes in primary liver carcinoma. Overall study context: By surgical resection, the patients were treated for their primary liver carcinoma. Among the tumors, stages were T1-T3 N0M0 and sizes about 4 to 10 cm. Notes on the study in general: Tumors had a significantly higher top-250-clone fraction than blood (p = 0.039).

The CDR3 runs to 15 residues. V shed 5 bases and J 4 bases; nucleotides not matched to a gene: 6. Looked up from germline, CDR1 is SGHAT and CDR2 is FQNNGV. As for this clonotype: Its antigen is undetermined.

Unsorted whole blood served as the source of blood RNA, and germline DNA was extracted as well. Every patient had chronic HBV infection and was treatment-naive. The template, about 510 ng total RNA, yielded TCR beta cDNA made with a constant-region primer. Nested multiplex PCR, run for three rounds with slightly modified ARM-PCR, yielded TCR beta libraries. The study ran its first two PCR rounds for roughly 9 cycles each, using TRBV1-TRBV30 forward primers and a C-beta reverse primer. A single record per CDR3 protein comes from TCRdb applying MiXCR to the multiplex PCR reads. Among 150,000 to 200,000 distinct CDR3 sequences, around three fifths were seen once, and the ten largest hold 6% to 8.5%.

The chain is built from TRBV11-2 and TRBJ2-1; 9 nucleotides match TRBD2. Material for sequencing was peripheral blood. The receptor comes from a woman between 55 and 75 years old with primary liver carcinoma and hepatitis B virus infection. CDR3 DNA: TGTGCCAGCAGCCCCTCGACTAGCGGATACAATGAGCAGTTCTTC. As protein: CASSPSTSGYNEQFF.